Below, 8 T cell receptor beta chains from the same sample are listed, as sequenced in a study of cytomegalovirus exposure and HLA in healthy donors. Profiling relied on immunoSEQ multiplex PCR, and the TCRdb table lists in-frame clones only, not all of them. Seen here are roughly 330,000 clones, 87% observed once, and the top ten hold roughly 1.1%. The sequenced sample was PBMCs. The receptors shown here come from a woman aged 30 to 39 in good health and CMV-seropositive.

This chain links TRBV6-1 with TRBJ2-2, with TRBD1 identical over 10 bases. Unmatched junction bases numbered 1, after V lost 3 bases and J lost 6 bases. This CDR3 contains 14 residues. Germline assignment: CDR1 MNHNS and CDR2 SASEGT. The CDR3 region has the DNA TGTGCCAGCAGTGAGGGGACAGGGGCCGGGGAGCTGTTTTTT. Amino acid sequence: CASSEGTGAGELFF.

The chain couples TRBV28 to TRBJ1-2; possibly TRBD1 for D (6 bases). With 4 bases removed from V and 5 bases from J, the gap between germline ends came to 17 bases. Looked up from germline, CDR1 is MDHEN and CDR2 is SYDVKM. This CDR3 is built from 15 residues. Here the CDR3 reads CASSSSSGGLYGYTF. CDR3 bases: TGTGCCAGCAGTTCCTCGTCGGGGGGGCTTTATGGCTACACCTTC.

Only one count was recorded for this clone. CDR3 amino acids: CASRDTLNQPQHF. The CDR3, as DNA: TGTGCCAGCCGGGACACCCTCAATCAGCCCCAGCATTTT. The chain couples TRBV28 to TRBJ1-5; D possibly corresponds to TRBD1 (6 bases). The CDR3 sequence is 13 residues long. V was pared by 8 bases and J by 3 bases, with 11 bases between. Germline values: CDR1 MDHEN, CDR2 SYDVKM.

This chain uses TRBV11-2 with TRBJ1-2; a possible D gene is TRBD1 (6 bases). Trimming took off 4 bases at V and 8 bases at J, with 14 bases between the two ends. CDR1 is SGHAT, CDR2 FQNNGV, per germline. CDR3 length: 13 residues. CDR3 nucleotides: TGTGCCAGCAGCTACGGGACACGTGAAGGCTACACCTTC. This encodes CASSYGTREGYTF.

This chain uses TRBV10-2 with TRBJ1-2; unclear D gene. V was trimmed by 2 bases and J by 4 bases, leaving 8 bases between them. The CDR3 spans 13 residues. Germline CDR1 reads WSHSY; CDR2 reads SAAADI. CDR3 region: CASSEIQTYGYTF. Here the CDR3 DNA reads TGCGCCAGCAGTGAGATACAGACCTATGGCTACACCTTC.

The CDR3 loop reads CASSLQGGQNNYGYTF. CDR3 DNA: TGTGCCAGCAGCCTCCAGGGGGGACAGAATAACTATGGCTACACCTTC. The V and J genes are TRBV7-9 and TRBJ1-2, with 7 bases aligning to TRBD1. Germline V gene sequence: CDR1 SEHNR, CDR2 FQNEAQ (reference sequence). V lost 5 bases, J lost 1 base, and 10 bases stayed unmatched. The CDR3 sequence is 16 residues long.

This chain links TRBV5-1 with TRBJ2-7; 10 bases agree with TRBD1. The CDR3 is 16 amino acids. V lost 0 bases to trimming and J lost 2 bases; unmatched junction nucleotides: 5. From germline, CDR1 is SGHRS and CDR2 YFSETQ. CDR3: CASSLASGTGAYEQYF. DNA of the CDR3: TGCGCCAGCAGCTTGGCATCCGGGACAGGGGCCTACGAGCAGTACTTC.

The V call is TRBV5-1, the J call TRBJ2-6, with D uncertain. The CDR3 runs to 14 residues. The germline CDR1 and CDR2 sequences are SGHRS and YFSETQ. Trimming took off 9 bases at V and 4 bases at J, with 14 bases between the two ends. In nucleotides, the CDR3 is TGCGCCACTAATCAAGGTAACGGGGCCAACGTCCTGACTTTC. This codes for CATNQGNGANVLTF.